This T cell receptor (beta chain) stems from a study of graft-versus-host responses after intestinal transplantation. TCRdb's copy holds only in-frame clones and misses some; the assay was immunoSEQ multiplex PCR. This table holds approximately 92,000 clones, about 90% found once. The germline CDR1 and CDR2 sequences are SGHDT and YYEEEE. The CDR3 runs 15 residues. V lost 3 bases, J lost 4 bases, and 16 bases lay in between. On this clone itself: Its antigen remains unidentified.

The sequencing here drew on unstimulated CD8+ T cells sorted from spleen or lymph node cells, taken before intestinal transplant. The chain uses TRBV5-6 and TRBJ1-2; D is unclear. This TCR was recovered from a human donor who received an intestinal transplant. CDR3 bases: TGTGCCAGCAGCTCTGGACCCCCTGGAAGCTATGGCTACACCTTC. It is translated as CASSSGPPGSYGYTF. Together with reference TRBV5-6 and TRBJ1-2, the CDR3 gives the full variable domain: DAGVTQSPTHLIKTRGQQVTLRCSPKSGHDTVSWYQQALGQGPQFIFQYYEEEERQRGNFPDRFSGHQFPNYSSELNVNALLLGDSALYLCASSSGPPGSYGYTFGSGTRLTVV.